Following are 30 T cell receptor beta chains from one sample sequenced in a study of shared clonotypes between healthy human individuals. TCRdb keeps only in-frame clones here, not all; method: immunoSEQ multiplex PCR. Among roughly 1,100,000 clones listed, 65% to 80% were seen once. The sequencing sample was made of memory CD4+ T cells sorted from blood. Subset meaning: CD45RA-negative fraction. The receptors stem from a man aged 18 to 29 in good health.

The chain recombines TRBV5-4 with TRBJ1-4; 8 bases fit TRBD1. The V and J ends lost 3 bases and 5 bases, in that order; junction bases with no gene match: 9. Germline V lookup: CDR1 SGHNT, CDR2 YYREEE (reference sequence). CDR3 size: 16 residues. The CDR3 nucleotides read TGTGCCAGCAGCTCCGGACAGGGCCTTCCCAATGAAAAACTGTTTTTT. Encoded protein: CASSSGQGLPNEKLFF.

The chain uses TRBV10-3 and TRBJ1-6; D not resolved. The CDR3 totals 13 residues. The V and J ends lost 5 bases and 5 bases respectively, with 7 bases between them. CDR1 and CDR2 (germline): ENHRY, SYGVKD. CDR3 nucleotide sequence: TGTGCCATCAGTCCGTACAATAATTCACCCCTCCACTTT. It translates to CAISPYNNSPLHF.

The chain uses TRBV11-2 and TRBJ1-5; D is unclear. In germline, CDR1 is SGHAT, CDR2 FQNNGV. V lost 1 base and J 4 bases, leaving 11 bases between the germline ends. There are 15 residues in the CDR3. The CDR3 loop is CASSLAPGDNQPQHF. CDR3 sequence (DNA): TGTGCCAGCAGCTTAGCCCCAGGAGATAATCAGCCCCAGCATTTT.

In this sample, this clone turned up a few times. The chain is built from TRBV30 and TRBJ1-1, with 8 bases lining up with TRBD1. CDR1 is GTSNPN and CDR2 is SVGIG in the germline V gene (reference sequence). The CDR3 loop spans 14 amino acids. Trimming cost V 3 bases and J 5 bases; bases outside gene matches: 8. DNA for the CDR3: TGTGCCTGGAGGGGACAGGCGAAACGGACTGAAGCTTTCTTT. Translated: CAWRGQAKRTEAFF.

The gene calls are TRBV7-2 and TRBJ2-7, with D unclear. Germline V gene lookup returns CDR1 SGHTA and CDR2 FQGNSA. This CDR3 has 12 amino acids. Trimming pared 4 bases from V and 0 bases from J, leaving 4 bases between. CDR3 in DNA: TGTGCCAGCAGCTCCAACTCCTACGAGCAGTACTTC. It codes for CASSSNSYEQYF.

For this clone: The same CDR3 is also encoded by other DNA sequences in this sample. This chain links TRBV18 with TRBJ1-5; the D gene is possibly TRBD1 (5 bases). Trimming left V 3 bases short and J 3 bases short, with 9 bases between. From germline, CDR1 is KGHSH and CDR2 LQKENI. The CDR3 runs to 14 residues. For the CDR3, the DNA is TGTGCCAGCTCACCTCAGGGAAACAATCAGCCCCAGCATTTT. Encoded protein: CASSPQGNNQPQHF.

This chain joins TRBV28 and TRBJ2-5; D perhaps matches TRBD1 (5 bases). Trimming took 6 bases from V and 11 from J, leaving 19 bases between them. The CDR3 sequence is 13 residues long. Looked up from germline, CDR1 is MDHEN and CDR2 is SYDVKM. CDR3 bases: TGTGCCAGCAGCAAATCGGACACCCTAGAGCAGTACTTC. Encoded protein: CASSKSDTLEQYF.

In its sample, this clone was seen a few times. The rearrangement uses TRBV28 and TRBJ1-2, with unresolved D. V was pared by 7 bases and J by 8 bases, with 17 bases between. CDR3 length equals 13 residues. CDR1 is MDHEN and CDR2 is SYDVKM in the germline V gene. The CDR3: CASNLRAIGGYTF. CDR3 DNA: TGTGCCAGCAACCTGAGAGCTATCGGGGGCTACACCTTC.

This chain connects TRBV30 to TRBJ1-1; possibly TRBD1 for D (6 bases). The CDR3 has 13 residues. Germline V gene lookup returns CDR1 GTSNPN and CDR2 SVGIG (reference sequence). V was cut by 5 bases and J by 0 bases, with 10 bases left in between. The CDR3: CAWSGGMNTEAFF. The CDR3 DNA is TGTGCCTGGTCTGGGGGCATGAACACTGAAGCTTTCTTT.

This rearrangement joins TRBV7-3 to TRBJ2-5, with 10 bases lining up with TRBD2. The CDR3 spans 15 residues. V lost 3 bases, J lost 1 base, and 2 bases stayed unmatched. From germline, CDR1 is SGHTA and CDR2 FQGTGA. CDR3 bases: TGTGCCAGCAGCTTTATAGCGGGGGGCCAAGAGACCCAGTACTTC. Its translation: CASSFIAGGQETQYF.

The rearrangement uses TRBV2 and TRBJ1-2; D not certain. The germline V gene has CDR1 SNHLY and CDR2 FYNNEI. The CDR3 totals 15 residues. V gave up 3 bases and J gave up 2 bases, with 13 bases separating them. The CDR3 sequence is CASSDLGGGNYGYTF. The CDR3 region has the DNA TGTGCCAGCAGTGATCTCGGAGGAGGCAACTATGGCTACACCTTC.

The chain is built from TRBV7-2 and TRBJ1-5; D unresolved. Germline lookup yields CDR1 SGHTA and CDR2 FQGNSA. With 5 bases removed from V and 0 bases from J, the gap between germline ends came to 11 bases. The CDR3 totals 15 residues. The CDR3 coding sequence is TGTGCCAGCAGCCCCCAAATCAATAGCAATCAGCCCCAGCATTTT. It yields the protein CASSPQINSNQPQHF.

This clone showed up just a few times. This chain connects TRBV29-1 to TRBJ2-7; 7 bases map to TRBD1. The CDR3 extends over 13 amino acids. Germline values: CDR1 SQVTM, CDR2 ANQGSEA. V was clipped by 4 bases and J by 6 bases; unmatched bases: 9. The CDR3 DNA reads TGCAGCGTTGCGGGACAGCCAAACGGCGAGCAGTACTTC. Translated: CSVAGQPNGEQYF.

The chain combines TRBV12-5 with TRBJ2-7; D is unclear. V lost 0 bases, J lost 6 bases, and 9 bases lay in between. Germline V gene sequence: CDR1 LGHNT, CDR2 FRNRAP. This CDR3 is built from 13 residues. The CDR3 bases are TGTGCTAGTGGTTTGGTAGAAGGATCCGAGCAGTACTTC. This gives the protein CASGLVEGSEQYF.

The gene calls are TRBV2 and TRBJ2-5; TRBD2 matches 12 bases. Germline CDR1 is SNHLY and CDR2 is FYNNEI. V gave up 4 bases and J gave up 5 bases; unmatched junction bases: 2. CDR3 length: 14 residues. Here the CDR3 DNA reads TGTGCCAGCAGTGTTACTAGCGGGAGGGAGACCCAGTACTTC. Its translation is CASSVTSGRETQYF.

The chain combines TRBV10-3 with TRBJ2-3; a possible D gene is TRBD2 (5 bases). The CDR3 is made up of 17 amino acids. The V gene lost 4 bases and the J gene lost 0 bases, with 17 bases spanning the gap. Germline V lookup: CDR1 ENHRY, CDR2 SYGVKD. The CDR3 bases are TGTGCCATCAGTGTGGAAAGGAGCGGTTATAGCACAGATACGCAGTATTTT. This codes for CAISVERSGYSTDTQYF.

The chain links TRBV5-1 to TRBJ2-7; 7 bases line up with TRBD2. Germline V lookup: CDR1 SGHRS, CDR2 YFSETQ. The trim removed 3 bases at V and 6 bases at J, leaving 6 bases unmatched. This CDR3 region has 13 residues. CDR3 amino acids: CASSSGWGGEQYF. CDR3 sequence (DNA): TGCGCCAGCAGCTCTGGGTGGGGGGGCGAGCAGTACTTC.

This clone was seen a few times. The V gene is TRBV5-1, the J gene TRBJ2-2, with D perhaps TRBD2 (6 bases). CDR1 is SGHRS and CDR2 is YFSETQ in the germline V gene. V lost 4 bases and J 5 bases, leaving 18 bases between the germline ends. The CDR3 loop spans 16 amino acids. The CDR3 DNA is TGCGCCAGCAGCCTAAGTGCTGACCGGGGGACCGGGGAGCTGTTTTTT. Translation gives CASSLSADRGTGELFF.

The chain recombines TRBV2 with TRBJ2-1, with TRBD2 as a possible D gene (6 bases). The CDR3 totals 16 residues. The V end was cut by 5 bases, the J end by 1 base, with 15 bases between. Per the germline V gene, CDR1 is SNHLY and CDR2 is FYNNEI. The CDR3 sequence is CASSSDGGRSYNEQFF. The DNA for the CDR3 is TGTGCCAGCAGTAGCGACGGGGGAAGGTCCTACAATGAGCAGTTCTTC.

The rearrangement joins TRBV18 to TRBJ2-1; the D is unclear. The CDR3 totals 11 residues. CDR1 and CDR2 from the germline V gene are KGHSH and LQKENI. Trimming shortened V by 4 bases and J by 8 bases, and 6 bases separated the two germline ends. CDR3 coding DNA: TGTGCCAGCTCACACGGAGATGAGCAGTTCTTC. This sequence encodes CASSHGDEQFF.

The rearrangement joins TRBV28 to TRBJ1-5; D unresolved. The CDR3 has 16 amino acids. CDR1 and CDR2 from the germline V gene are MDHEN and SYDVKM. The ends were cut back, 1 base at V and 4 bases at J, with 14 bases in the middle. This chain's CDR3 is CASSLYPGLENQPQHF. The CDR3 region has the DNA TGTGCCAGCAGTTTATATCCGGGGTTGGAAAATCAGCCCCAGCATTTT.

DNA of the CDR3: TGCGCCAGCAGCCGTCAGACCGGGACAGGGAGCCCCGGGGACTATGGCTACACCTTC. Its translation: CASSRQTGTGSPGDYGYTF. The chain carries TRBV5-1 and TRBJ1-2; 9 bases are shared with TRBD1. V dropped 4 bases and J dropped 3; count of bases not matched to a gene: 19. Germline V gene data show CDR1 as SGHRS and CDR2 as YFSETQ. The CDR3 runs 19 residues.

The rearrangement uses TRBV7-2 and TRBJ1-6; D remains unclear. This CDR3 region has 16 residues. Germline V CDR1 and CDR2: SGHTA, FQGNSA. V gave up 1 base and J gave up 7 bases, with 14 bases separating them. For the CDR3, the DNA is TGTGCCAGCAGCTTAGGCTGGGGTTACGAGAATTCACCCCTCCACTTT. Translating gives CASSLGWGYENSPLHF.

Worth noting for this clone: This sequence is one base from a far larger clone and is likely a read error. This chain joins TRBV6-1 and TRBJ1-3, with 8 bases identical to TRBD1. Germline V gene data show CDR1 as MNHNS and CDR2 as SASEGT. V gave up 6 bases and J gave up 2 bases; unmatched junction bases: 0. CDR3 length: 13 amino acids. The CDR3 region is CASRTGAGNTIYF. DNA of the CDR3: TGTGCCAGCAGGACAGGGGCTGGAAACACCATATATTTT.

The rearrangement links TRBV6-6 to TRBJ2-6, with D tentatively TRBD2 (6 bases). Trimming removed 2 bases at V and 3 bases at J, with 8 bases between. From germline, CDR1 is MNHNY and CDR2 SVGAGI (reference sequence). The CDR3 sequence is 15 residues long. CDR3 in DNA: TGTGCCAGCAGTTACGGAGGGTTTGGGGCCAACGTCCTGACTTTC. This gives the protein CASSYGGFGANVLTF.

The chain's CDR3 is CASSQDRGYYGYTF. In DNA, the CDR3 is TGTGCCAGCAGCCAAGACAGGGGGTACTATGGCTACACCTTC. The rearrangement joins TRBV7-2 to TRBJ1-2, with 9 bases that match TRBD1. The CDR3 runs to 14 residues. Unmatched junction bases numbered 4, after V lost 5 bases and J lost 3 bases. Germline CDR1 and CDR2: SGHTA and FQGNSA.

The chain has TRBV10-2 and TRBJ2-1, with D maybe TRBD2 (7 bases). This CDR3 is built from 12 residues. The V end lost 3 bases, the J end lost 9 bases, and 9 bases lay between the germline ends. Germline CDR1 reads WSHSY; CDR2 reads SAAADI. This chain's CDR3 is CASSERGGEQFF. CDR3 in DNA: TGCGCCAGCAGTGAAAGGGGGGGTGAGCAGTTCTTC.

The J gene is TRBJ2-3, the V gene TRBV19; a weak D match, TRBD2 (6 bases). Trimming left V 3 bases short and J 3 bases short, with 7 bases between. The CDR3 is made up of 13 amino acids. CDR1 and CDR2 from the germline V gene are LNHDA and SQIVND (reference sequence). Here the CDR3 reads CASSMEGTDTQYF. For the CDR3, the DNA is TGTGCCAGTAGTATGGAGGGTACAGATACGCAGTATTTT. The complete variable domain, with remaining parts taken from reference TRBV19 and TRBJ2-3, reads DGGITQSPKYLFRKEGQNVTLSCEQNLNHDAMYWYRQDPGQGLRLIYYSQIVNDFQKGDIAEGYSVSREKKESFPLTVTSAQKNPTAFYLCASSMEGTDTQYFGPGTRLTVL.

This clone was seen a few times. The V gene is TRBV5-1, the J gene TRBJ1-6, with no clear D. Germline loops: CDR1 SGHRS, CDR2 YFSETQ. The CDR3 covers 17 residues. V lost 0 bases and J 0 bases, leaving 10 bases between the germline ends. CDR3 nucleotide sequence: TGCGCCAGCAGCTTGGGCACTACGGGCTCCTATAATTCACCCCTCCACTTT. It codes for CASSLGTTGSYNSPLHF.

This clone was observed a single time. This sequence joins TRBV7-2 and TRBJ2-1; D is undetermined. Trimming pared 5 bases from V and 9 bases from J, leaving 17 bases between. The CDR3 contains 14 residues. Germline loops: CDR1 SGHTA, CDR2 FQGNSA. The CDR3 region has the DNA TGTGCCAGCAGCCTGAGTCTGCTTTATGGTGAGCAGTTCTTC. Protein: CASSLSLLYGEQFF.